Sequencing of this T cell receptor beta chain was carried out in a study of glioma-infiltrating T cells after dendritic cell vaccination. The assay was immunoSEQ multiplex PCR, and TCRdb's table has in-frame clones only and misses some. The sample lists under 100,000 clones; more than 75% were seen once. Sequencing used blood, obtained before dendritic cell vaccination. This TCR was sampled from a human donor with glioblastoma.

The CDR3 DNA sequence: TGTGCCAGCAGCTTAGGAGGTGGGGGCTACACCTTC. Translated, it gives CASSLGGGGYTF. V usage is TRBV7-6 and J usage is TRBJ1-2; unclear D gene. The CDR3 spans 12 residues. CDR1 and CDR2 (germline): SGHVS, FNYEAQ. V gave up 1 base and J gave up 8 bases, with 8 bases separating them.